The rows below give T cell receptor beta chains drawn from one sample of a study of blood T cell repertoires in COVID-19. Profiling relied on immunoSEQ multiplex PCR, and the TCRdb table lists in-frame clones only, not all of them. Of over 85,000 clones in the sample, approximately 81% are singletons; the top ten hold approximately 40%. Sequenced: peripheral blood. These receptors were taken from a man older than 75 with acute or convalescent COVID-19. The CDR3 runs from the conserved cysteine through the conserved F or W. Fields, in order: CDR3 DNA, CDR3 protein, D gene, V gene, J gene, clone size. The D gene is left open where the match is weak. Expanded clones are given a class, and other clones once, few, many or no size at all.

CDR3 DNA: TGTGCCACCAGTGGGGGGCAGACCTACAATGAGCAGTTCTTC
CDR3 protein: CATSGGQTYNEQFF
D gene: NA
V gene: TRBV24-1
J gene: TRBJ2-1
clone size: NA

CDR3 DNA: TGTGCTAGCAGCTTAGACAGGGCAGATACGCAGTATTTT
CDR3 protein: CASSLDRADTQYF
D gene: TRBD1
V gene: TRBV7-7
J gene: TRBJ2-3
clone size: NA

CDR3 DNA: TGTGCCTGGAGTTCCGGGAGGACATACACCGGGGAGCTGTTTTTT
CDR3 protein: CAWSSGRTYTGELFF
D gene: TRBD2
V gene: TRBV30
J gene: TRBJ2-2
clone size: NA

CDR3 DNA: TGTGCCAGCAGCTTGGCCGTTAGCGGGAAGGAGCAGTTCTTC
CDR3 protein: CASSLAVSGKEQFF
D gene: TRBD2
V gene: TRBV5-8
J gene: TRBJ2-1
clone size: few

CDR3 DNA: TGTGCCACCAGCGGGATCCTAGGACAGGGGCATAAGACCCAGTACTTC
CDR3 protein: CATSGILGQGHKTQYF
D gene: TRBD1
V gene: TRBV15
J gene: TRBJ2-5
clone size: NA

CDR3 DNA: TGTGCCAGCAGCTCCCGGCTTTGGACTAGCGGGAGCGGTACGCAGTATTTT
CDR3 protein: CASSSRLWTSGSGTQYF
D gene: TRBD2
V gene: TRBV7-2
J gene: TRBJ2-3
clone size: NA

CDR3 DNA: TGTGCCAGCAGCAAGGAAGGGACAGGGGGCTTCACAGATACGCAGTATTTT
CDR3 protein: CASSKEGTGGFTDTQYF
D gene: NA
V gene: TRBV21-1
J gene: TRBJ2-3
clone size: NA

CDR3 DNA: TGTGCCAGCTCACCCTTGGAGACCCAGTACTTC
CDR3 protein: CASSPLETQYF
D gene: NA
V gene: TRBV18
J gene: TRBJ2-5
clone size: once

CDR3 DNA: TGTGCCACCAGCAGAGATTATGACAGACAGAATGAAAAACTGTTTTTT
CDR3 protein: CATSRDYDRQNEKLFF
D gene: NA
V gene: TRBV15
J gene: TRBJ1-4
clone size: few

CDR3 DNA: TGCGCCAGCTGTCGTGGGGCAGGGGCTCCCTATCCACAAGAGACCCAGTACTTC
CDR3 protein: CASCRGAGAPYPQETQYF
D gene: NA
V gene: TRBV5-1
J gene: TRBJ2-5
clone size: NA

CDR3 DNA: TGTGCCAGTAGTCCAACAGGGACGATTCGGGAGACCCAGTACTTC
CDR3 protein: CASSPTGTIRETQYF
D gene: NA
V gene: TRBV19
J gene: TRBJ2-5
clone size: NA

CDR3 DNA: TGTGCCAGCAGGGCGCAGGGGGCAGGTAATTCACCCCTCCACTTT
CDR3 protein: CASRAQGAGNSPLHF
D gene: TRBD1
V gene: TRBV27
J gene: TRBJ1-6
clone size: NA

CDR3 DNA: TGTGCCAGCAGCTTATGGCAGTCCTACGAGCAGTACTTC
CDR3 protein: CASSLWQSYEQYF
D gene: NA
V gene: TRBV7-6
J gene: TRBJ2-7
clone size: NA

CDR3 DNA: TGTGCCAGCAGCTTGGACTTACTCGGCACTGAAGCTTTCTTT
CDR3 protein: CASSLDLLGTEAFF
D gene: NA
V gene: TRBV5-8
J gene: TRBJ1-1
clone size: NA

CDR3 DNA: TGTGCCAGCAGTCTCAGGGTTGCTGAAGCTTTCTTT
CDR3 protein: CASSLRVAEAFF
D gene: NA
V gene: TRBV28
J gene: TRBJ1-1
clone size: few

CDR3 DNA: TGTGCCAGCAATATTAAGACAGGGGGCACTGAAGCTTTCTTT
CDR3 protein: CASNIKTGGTEAFF
D gene: TRBD1
V gene: TRBV2
J gene: TRBJ1-1
clone size: NA

CDR3 DNA: TGTGCCAGCAGCTTAGAACAGGTCTCCAACGTCCTGACTTTC
CDR3 protein: CASSLEQVSNVLTF
D gene: NA
V gene: TRBV11-2
J gene: TRBJ2-6
clone size: once

CDR3 DNA: TGTGCCAGCAGCTTGATCACAGGGATCAATCAGCCCCAGCATTTT
CDR3 protein: CASSLITGINQPQHF
D gene: NA
V gene: TRBV7-2
J gene: TRBJ1-5
clone size: few

CDR3 DNA: TGTGCCAGCAGCCGCGGCAGAGGGTCCTACGAGCAGTACTTC
CDR3 protein: CASSRGRGSYEQYF
D gene: NA
V gene: TRBV3-1/TRBV3-2
J gene: TRBJ2-7
clone size: NA

CDR3 DNA: TGCGCCAGCAGTGAGACCCCCTCTGGTTTCGGGGACAATGAGCAGTTCTTC
CDR3 protein: CASSETPSGFGDNEQFF
D gene: NA
V gene: TRBV10-1
J gene: TRBJ2-1
clone size: NA

CDR3 DNA: TGTGCCAGCAGGCCGTATTTTGGGACAGGACTCAATCAGCCCCAGCATTTT
CDR3 protein: CASRPYFGTGLNQPQHF
D gene: TRBD1
V gene: TRBV27
J gene: TRBJ1-5
clone size: few

CDR3 DNA: TGTGCCACCTCTGGGGGGGACGGAAAAAACATTCAGTACTTC
CDR3 protein: CATSGGDGKNIQYF
D gene: TRBD2
V gene: TRBV24-1
J gene: TRBJ2-4
clone size: NA

CDR3 DNA: TGCGCCAGCAGCTTTGGGGGCCTGAGCTCCTACGAGCAGTACTTC
CDR3 protein: CASSFGGLSSYEQYF
D gene: NA
V gene: TRBV5-1
J gene: TRBJ2-7
clone size: NA

CDR3 DNA: TGTGCCTGGAGGTGGGCGGGGGGCAGTGGCAATCAGCCCCAGCATTTT
CDR3 protein: CAWRWAGGSGNQPQHF
D gene: NA
V gene: TRBV30
J gene: TRBJ1-5
clone size: NA

CDR3 DNA: TGTGCCACCAGCAAGGGACTAGCGGGAGGGAACAATGAGCAGTTCTTC
CDR3 protein: CATSKGLAGGNNEQFF
D gene: TRBD2
V gene: TRBV15
J gene: TRBJ2-1
clone size: NA

CDR3 DNA: TGTGCCAGCAGCTCCGGGAAGACCCACCAAGAGACCCAGTACTTC
CDR3 protein: CASSSGKTHQETQYF
D gene: NA
V gene: TRBV7-2
J gene: TRBJ2-5
clone size: NA

CDR3 DNA: TGTGCCAGCAGACTGAATAGCGGGATTGTCGACGAGCAGTACTTC
CDR3 protein: CASRLNSGIVDEQYF
D gene: TRBD2
V gene: TRBV27
J gene: TRBJ2-7
clone size: few

CDR3 DNA: TGTGCCAGCAGTCAGAAGGGGCCGCGAGGAAACACCATATATTTT
CDR3 protein: CASSQKGPRGNTIYF
D gene: NA
V gene: TRBV28
J gene: TRBJ1-3
clone size: few

CDR3 DNA: TGTGCCAGCAGCCACAGGGTAGGTGGCTACACCTTC
CDR3 protein: CASSHRVGGYTF
D gene: NA
V gene: TRBV27
J gene: TRBJ1-2
clone size: NA

CDR3 DNA: TGCGCCAGCAGCCAAGATTTCGACACGCCGTGGACTGAAGCTTTCTTT
CDR3 protein: CASSQDFDTPWTEAFF
D gene: NA
V gene: TRBV4-1
J gene: TRBJ1-1
clone size: NA

CDR3 DNA: TGTGCCAGCAGTTTAAGCGGGGCAGATACGCAGTATTTT
CDR3 protein: CASSLSGADTQYF
D gene: TRBD2
V gene: TRBV28
J gene: TRBJ2-3
clone size: NA

CDR3 DNA: TGTGCCAGCAGCCCATGGGGACAGTACGAGCAGTACTTC
CDR3 protein: CASSPWGQYEQYF
D gene: TRBD1
V gene: TRBV6-5
J gene: TRBJ2-7
clone size: NA

CDR3 DNA: TGTGCCAGCAGTGACGATGAGGATTCAGAGACCCAGTACTTC
CDR3 protein: CASSDDEDSETQYF
D gene: NA
V gene: TRBV6-4
J gene: TRBJ2-5
clone size: NA

CDR3 DNA: TGTGCCACGGGACTAGCGGGATCATGGACCGGGGAGCTGTTTTTT
CDR3 protein: CATGLAGSWTGELFF
D gene: TRBD2
V gene: TRBV27
J gene: TRBJ2-2
clone size: NA

CDR3 DNA: TGTGCCAGCAGCTCAGGACAGGGCCAAGAGACCCAGTACTTC
CDR3 protein: CASSSGQGQETQYF
D gene: TRBD1
V gene: TRBV7-3
J gene: TRBJ2-5
clone size: NA

CDR3 DNA: TGCGCCAGCAGGCGAAGGGGGCAGCTAGCGGGAGGGACAGATACGCAGTATTTT
CDR3 protein: CASRRRGQLAGGTDTQYF
D gene: TRBD2
V gene: TRBV5-1
J gene: TRBJ2-3
clone size: NA

CDR3 DNA: TGTGCCAGCAGCTTGATGGACAGCGCCTGGAACACCATATATTTT
CDR3 protein: CASSLMDSAWNTIYF
D gene: NA
V gene: TRBV5-5
J gene: TRBJ1-3
clone size: NA

CDR3 DNA: TGCGCCAGCAGCTTGGACGGGACTAGCCAAGAGACCCAGTACTTC
CDR3 protein: CASSLDGTSQETQYF
D gene: TRBD2
V gene: TRBV5-1
J gene: TRBJ2-5
clone size: NA

CDR3 DNA: TGTGCCAGCACTCGGGACTTCTTTTACGAGCAGTACTTC
CDR3 protein: CASTRDFFYEQYF
D gene: NA
V gene: TRBV6-5
J gene: TRBJ2-7
clone size: NA

CDR3 DNA: TGTGCCATCAGTGAGTCGATGGGAGGGGGGACTATGACAACCTACAATGAGCAGTTCTTC
CDR3 protein: CAISESMGGGTMTTYNEQFF
D gene: NA
V gene: TRBV10-3
J gene: TRBJ2-1
clone size: NA

CDR3 DNA: TGTGCCTGGAAGGGGGCAGGGGGCCTCTCTGGGGCCAACGTCCTGACTTTC
CDR3 protein: CAWKGAGGLSGANVLTF
D gene: TRBD1
V gene: TRBV30
J gene: TRBJ2-6
clone size: NA

CDR3 DNA: TGTGCCAGCACTTACACCGGGACTAGCGGACAAACCTCCTACAATGAGCAGTTCTTC
CDR3 protein: CASTYTGTSGQTSYNEQFF
D gene: TRBD2
V gene: TRBV2
J gene: TRBJ2-1
clone size: NA

CDR3 DNA: TGTGCCTGGAGTTATTTCAGTAGGGGGCCGATGACACAGTACTTC
CDR3 protein: CAWSYFSRGPMTQYF
D gene: TRBD1
V gene: TRBV30
J gene: TRBJ2-7
clone size: NA

CDR3 DNA: TGTGCCTGGATTCGAGCTGGGGCCAACGTCCTGACTTTC
CDR3 protein: CAWIRAGANVLTF
D gene: NA
V gene: TRBV30
J gene: TRBJ2-6
clone size: NA

CDR3 DNA: TGTGCCAGCAGCGACCGGGACTACAACAATGAGCAGTTCTTC
CDR3 protein: CASSDRDYNNEQFF
D gene: TRBD2
V gene: TRBV6-2/TRBV6-3
J gene: TRBJ2-1
clone size: NA

CDR3 DNA: TGTGCCAAAAGTTCTTTAGCGGGAGGTCAAGAGACCCAGTACTTC
CDR3 protein: CAKSSLAGGQETQYF
D gene: TRBD2
V gene: TRBV30
J gene: TRBJ2-5
clone size: once

CDR3 DNA: TGCGCCAGCAGCCCCCCAGGGACCTATAATTCACCCCTCCACTTT
CDR3 protein: CASSPPGTYNSPLHF
D gene: NA
V gene: TRBV4-1
J gene: TRBJ1-6
clone size: NA

CDR3 DNA: TGTGCCAGCAGCGGGCCGGGCGGGCGGAGGGTCAACTACGAGCAGTACTTC
CDR3 protein: CASSGPGGRRVNYEQYF
D gene: NA
V gene: TRBV14
J gene: TRBJ2-7
clone size: NA

CDR3 DNA: TGTGCCATCACCTCCGGGACAGGGTCCGTGAACACTGAAGCTTTCTTT
CDR3 protein: CAITSGTGSVNTEAFF
D gene: TRBD1
V gene: TRBV10-3
J gene: TRBJ1-1
clone size: NA

CDR3 DNA: TGCAGCGTTGAAAGAGAGGGAGACAGGGCCCAGTACTTC
CDR3 protein: CSVEREGDRAQYF
D gene: TRBD1
V gene: TRBV29-1
J gene: TRBJ2-7
clone size: NA

CDR3 DNA: TGTGCCAGCAAGCTAGCGGGAGGGCCTTACGAGCAGTACTTC
CDR3 protein: CASKLAGGPYEQYF
D gene: TRBD2
V gene: TRBV5-4
J gene: TRBJ2-7
clone size: NA

CDR3 DNA: TGTGCCAGCAGCCCTACAGGGTTTCACGAGCAGTACTTC
CDR3 protein: CASSPTGFHEQYF
D gene: NA
V gene: TRBV11-3
J gene: TRBJ2-7
clone size: once

CDR3 DNA: TGTGCCAGCAGCATAACAGGGGGCTCTGAGAGAACTGAAGCTTTCTTT
CDR3 protein: CASSITGGSERTEAFF
D gene: TRBD1
V gene: TRBV11-2
J gene: TRBJ1-1
clone size: once